This TCR beta chain was documented in a study of PD-L1 blockade in urothelial cancer. The overall study: Each participant's history included 0 to 3 prior chemotherapy regimens. Blood drawn 3 weeks (second dose) and 6 weeks after treatment start was analyzed.

The V segment lost 4 bases and the J segment 9 bases; nucleotides outside the gene matches: 6. This CDR3 contains 15 residues. Germline CDR1 is SGHRS and CDR2 is YFSETQ. The data were produced by immunoSEQ multiplex PCR, yet TCRdb's version contains in-frame clones alone and is incomplete. The table includes 100,000 or so clones, around 90% detected once. Each patient supplied 1 to 8 pretreatment and on-treatment samples. The TCR originated in a woman aged 80 or over with urothelial cancer. Specimen: PBMCs, collected around atezolizumab (anti-PD-L1) treatment. The chain links TRBV5-1 to TRBJ2-1, with TRBD2 matching over 14 bases. This CDR3 is CASSPGLAGEGEQFF. The CDR3 DNA follows: TGCGCCAGCAGCCCGGGACTAGCGGGAGAGGGTGAGCAGTTCTTC.